A selection of T cell receptor beta chains follows, all from one sample in a study of T cell responses to AZD1222 COVID-19 vaccine. This table comes from immunoSEQ multiplex PCR, and its TCRdb copy is limited to in-frame clones, with some not included. The profile shows about 140,000 clones, around 92% of them singletons. Sequencing used peripheral blood, obtained 28 days after the second AZD1222 dose. The receptors stem from an adult who received the AZD1222 COVID-19 vaccine. The CDR3 runs from the conserved cysteine through the conserved F or W.

v_call	j_call	cdr3_aa
TRBV7-2	TRBJ1-1	CASSLGMAPWEAFF
TRBV7-9	TRBJ2-2	CASSLDRRTGELFF
TRBV5-1	TRBJ1-5	CASSLEGDRPQHF
TRBV12-1	TRBJ2-7	CASSLRQRRLFSYEQYF
TRBV24-1	TRBJ1-1	CATSPGTNTEAFF
TRBV11-3	TRBJ2-3	CASQLAGGHRSTDTQYF
TRBV11-2	TRBJ2-2	CASSLVLGQTNTGELFF
TRBV6-5	TRBJ2-7	CASRWTGSSYEQYF
TRBV7-2	TRBJ2-7	CASSLQVSAGEQYF
TRBV7-9	TRBJ2-1	CASQDRGQIGVGEQFF
TRBV4-3	TRBJ2-7	CASSPWTSGNEQYF
TRBV3-1/TRBV3-2	TRBJ1-2	CASSHLDIDYGYTF
TRBV5-4	TRBJ1-1	CASTLSGTGRTEAFF
TRBV6-5	TRBJ2-3	CASSPNFGSTDTQYF
TRBV18	TRBJ2-5	CASSPGLPLGQETQYF
TRBV9	TRBJ2-3	CASSVDDGWGADTQYF
TRBV3-1/TRBV3-2	TRBJ2-3	CASSQDYRREGRYTQYF
TRBV7-3	TRBJ1-3	CASAQGLNSGNTIYF
TRBV18	TRBJ2-7	CASSPNPSGRAYEQYF
TRBV2	TRBJ1-5	CASRPRVGNQPQHF
TRBV11-2	TRBJ2-7	CASSVGQGGYEQYF
TRBV28	TRBJ2-1	CASRTSGIYNEQFF
TRBV9	TRBJ2-1	CASSSRISGSRNEQFF
TRBV19	TRBJ2-7	CASSIRTGVYEQYF
TRBV5-1	TRBJ2-3	CASSSFGSFSDTQYF
TRBV7-2	TRBJ1-1	CASSLNRNTEAFF
TRBV7-9	TRBJ1-1	CASSPQGQGVYTEAFF
TRBV5-1	TRBJ1-6	CASSSGDGSSYNSPLHF
TRBV2	TRBJ1-2	CASSEGGAGYGYTF
TRBV27	TRBJ1-4	CASSASFGDSNEKLFF
TRBV28	TRBJ2-1	CASSFELRAYNEQFF
TRBV28	TRBJ1-6	CASSLRRSPLHF
TRBV2	TRBJ1-2	CASSEADRYGYTF
TRBV28	TRBJ1-1	CASSAGGVWTEAFF
TRBV5-1	TRBJ2-5	CASSLDRETQYF
TRBV7-9	TRBJ1-1	CASSLIQSPNTEAFF
TRBV7-3	TRBJ1-1	CASSLTGQGTEAFF
TRBV20-1	TRBJ2-5	CSARGDGGETQYF
TRBV28	TRBJ1-2	CASSLPLHYGYTF
TRBV18	TRBJ1-6	CASSTTGVPSLHF
TRBV5-6	TRBJ1-4	CASSFSPQGNEKLFF
TRBV9	TRBJ2-3	CASSVDSWGTDTQYF
TRBV5-4	TRBJ1-2	CASSVDGSYGYTF
TRBV28	TRBJ2-7	CASRRGLAGVRYEQYF
TRBV11-3	TRBJ2-7	CASSQSGSTYEQYF
TRBV19	TRBJ1-3	CASSPDRGPFRSGNTIYF
TRBV5-1	TRBJ2-7	CASSLEGTYEQYF
TRBV28	TRBJ1-1	CASRQGGLNTEAFF
TRBV5-6	TRBJ1-1	CASSPAGQGHFTEAFF
TRBV6-5	TRBJ2-7	CASRRTASSYEQYF
TRBV18	TRBJ1-1	CASSPSQGFTLEAFF
TRBV7-9	TRBJ1-2	CASSATGGDELVTF
TRBV6-1	TRBJ2-7	CASSESGLATAEQYF
TRBV3-1/TRBV3-2	TRBJ2-3	CASSQGWSTSGSADTQYF
TRBV28	TRBJ2-2	CASSLRVGGELFF
TRBV5-1	TRBJ2-1	CASRPGTGGVDEQFF
TRBV14	TRBJ2-7	CASSQGSGLNYEQYF
TRBV3-1/TRBV3-2	TRBJ2-3	CASSKTASGSTDTQYF
TRBV28	TRBJ2-7	CASSGASESSYEQYF
TRBV5-1	TRBJ2-7	CASSFTGGDEQYF